The 26 T cell receptor beta chains below come from one sample, sequenced in a study of cytomegalovirus exposure and HLA in healthy donors (dated by TCRdb to 2016 to 2017). The library was generated by the immunoSEQ multiplex PCR assay. A mixture of 60 forward primers for TCR Vbeta segments and 13 reverse primers for TCR Jbeta segments was used in the multiplex PCR. TCRdb's version of the immuneACCESS table is confined to in-frame rearrangements and falls short of the full clone set. An unresolved V gene accounts for under half of the shortfall where checked; the remainder is of unknown origin. This sample gives around 130,000 clones in total; 80% of them show up just once. The top ten clones comprise 1% of the sample. Sequencing was performed on PBMCs. The origin of the receptors is a man in his forties or fifties in good health and CMV-seronegative.

The chain employs TRBV5-1 and TRBJ2-6, with a tentative D call TRBD2 (6 bases). Germline assignment: CDR1 SGHRS and CDR2 YFSETQ. This CDR3 has 16 amino acids. V was pared by 0 bases and J by 2 bases, with 9 bases between. CDR3: CASSLVAGTGANVLTF. The CDR3 nucleotides are TGCGCCAGCAGCTTGGTTGCGGGGACTGGGGCCAACGTCCTGACTTTC.

The V and J genes are TRBV6-5 and TRBJ2-5; TRBD2 is a possible D gene (6 bases). Per germline, CDR1 MNHEY and CDR2 SVGAGI. V dropped 4 bases and J dropped 2 bases, with 17 bases sitting between them. CDR3 length: 16 residues. CDR3 DNA sequence: TGTGCCAGCAGTTTCGCTGGGGCGGGGCAACAAGAGACCCAGTACTTC. This codes for CASSFAGAGQQETQYF.

There are a few counts of this clone. V gene TRBV10-3 combines with J gene TRBJ1-2, with no clear D. In germline, CDR1 is ENHRY, CDR2 SYGVKD. With 4 bases removed from V and 4 bases from J, the gap between germline ends came to 13 bases. The CDR3 has 14 residues. CDR3 DNA: TGTGCCATCAGTGGGCAGGCCGGCTCCTATGGCTACACCTTC. Its protein product is CAISGQAGSYGYTF.

The chain recombines TRBV19 with TRBJ1-5; TRBD1 aligns across 9 bases. The germline CDR1 and CDR2 sequences are LNHDA and SQIVND (reference sequence). The CDR3 is 19 residues long. V shed 6 bases and J 0 bases; nucleotides not matched to a gene: 15. The CDR3 is CASSTHKTGGSYSNQPQHF. CDR3 coding DNA: TGTGCCAGTAGCACCCACAAGACAGGGGGATCGTATAGCAATCAGCCCCAGCATTTT.

This chain connects TRBV7-2 to TRBJ2-1, with D possibly being TRBD2 (6 bases). Germline-derived CDR1 and CDR2 are SGHTA and FQGNSA. The CDR3 extends over 12 amino acids. V dropped 6 bases and J dropped 10 bases, with 13 bases sitting between them. CDR3 sequence: CASRSRDSEQFF. For the CDR3, the DNA is TGTGCCAGCAGGAGCCGGGACTCCGAGCAGTTCTTC.

The genes are TRBV14 and TRBJ2-2; 7 bases agree with TRBD2. V gave up 1 base and J gave up 8 bases; unmatched junction bases: 1. The CDR3 loop spans 13 amino acids. Germline V gene sequence: CDR1 SGHDN, CDR2 FVKESK. For the CDR3, the DNA is TGTGCCAGCAGCCAAGGAGCGGGAGGGGAGCTGTTTTTT. Protein sequence: CASSQGAGGELFF.

In this sample, this clone turned up once. The CDR3 is CASSLVLGGETQYF. DNA of the CDR3: TGTGCCAGCAGCTTAGTCCTGGGGGGAGAGACCCAGTACTTC. The gene calls are TRBV7-8 and TRBJ2-5; D is perhaps TRBD2 (6 bases). The germline gives CDR1 SGHVS, CDR2 FQNEAQ. V lost 1 base to trimming and J lost 4 bases, with 10 bases between them. The CDR3 covers 14 residues.

This clone was detected a few times. The J gene is TRBJ1-2, the V gene TRBV9; tentatively, D is TRBD1 (5 bases). Germline V gene lookup returns CDR1 SGDLS and CDR2 YYNGEE. The CDR3 has 16 residues. Trimming removed 0 bases from V and 8 bases from J, with 20 bases in between. The chain's CDR3 is CASSVGEVRVGQGYTF. CDR3 DNA: TGTGCCAGCAGCGTAGGTGAAGTACGGGTGGGGCAGGGCTACACCTTC. The complete variable domain, with remaining parts taken from reference TRBV9 and TRBJ1-2, reads DSGVTQTPKHLITATGQRVTLRCSPRSGDLSVYWYQQSLDQGLQFLIQYYNGEERAKGNILERFSAQQFPDLHSELNLSSLELGDSALYFCASSVGEVRVGQGYTFGSGTRLTVV.

Notes on this clone: This specimen includes other DNA sequences encoding the same CDR3. J is TRBJ2-7 and V is TRBV27; D unresolved. V shed 6 bases and J shed 0 bases, with 9 bases lying between them. CDR3 length: 13 amino acids. Germline CDR1 MNHEY, CDR2 SMNVEV (reference sequence). The CDR3 is CASSPPSSYEQYF. CDR3 nucleotide sequence: TGTGCCAGCAGCCCCCCCAGCTCCTACGAGCAGTACTTC.

V is TRBV2 and J is TRBJ2-3; 9 bases agree with TRBD2. J gave up 3 bases and V 7 bases, and 8 bases lay outside the gene matches. The V gene's germline CDR1 is SNHLY and CDR2 FYNNEI. The CDR3 extends over 15 amino acids. The CDR3 protein is CASTSSGMRTDTQYF. CDR3 nucleotide sequence: TGTGCCAGCACCTCTAGCGGGATGCGTACAGATACGCAGTATTTT.

The gene calls are TRBV18 and TRBJ2-2; 11 bases fit TRBD2. With 6 bases clipped from V and 6 bases from J, the junction kept 6 bases outside the gene matches. This CDR3 contains 15 residues. Germline CDR1 KGHSH, CDR2 LQKENI. The CDR3 protein is CASSPPSGGPGELFF. Here the CDR3 DNA reads TGTGCCAGCTCCCCCCCTAGCGGGGGGCCCGGGGAGCTGTTTTTT.

V is TRBV6-5 and J is TRBJ1-6, with D possibly being TRBD1 (6 bases). V lost 2 bases, J lost 6 bases, and 8 bases lay in between. The CDR3 spans 14 residues. Germline-derived CDR1 and CDR2 are MNHEY and SVGAGI. Here the CDR3 reads CASSYNRANSPLHF. CDR3 DNA: TGTGCCAGCAGTTACAACAGGGCTAATTCACCCCTCCACTTT.

The chain couples TRBV2 to TRBJ2-7; the match to TRBD1 covers 7 bases. The CDR3 is 14 residues long. Trimming at V came to 4 bases and at J to 3 bases, leaving 6 bases not matched to a gene. Germline V gives CDR1 SNHLY, CDR2 FYNNEI. CDR3 residues: CASSVGGRYYEQYF. The DNA for the CDR3 is TGTGCCAGCAGTGTAGGGGGCAGGTACTACGAGCAGTACTTC.

The chain is built from TRBV28 and TRBJ1-5; TRBD1 is a possible D gene (6 bases). The V end was cut by 4 bases, the J end by 5 bases, with 15 bases between. The CDR3 runs 15 residues. Germline V gene sequence: CDR1 MDHEN, CDR2 SYDVKM. The CDR3 DNA sequence: TGTGCCAGCAGTTCCCAGGGAGGGGGGTATCAGCCCCAGCATTTT. It yields the protein CASSSQGGGYQPQHF. Variable domain in full (rest from reference TRBV28 and TRBJ1-5): DVKVTQSSRYLVKRTGEKVFLECVQDMDHENMFWYRQDPGLGLRLIYFSYDVKMKEKGDIPEGYSVSREKKERFSLILESASTNQTSMYLCASSSQGGGYQPQHFGDGTRLSIL.

The chain has TRBV18 and TRBJ2-1; 8 bases match TRBD1. The V segment lost 5 bases and the J segment 6 bases; nucleotides outside the gene matches: 9. CDR1 and CDR2 from the germline V gene are KGHSH and LQKENI. The CDR3 loop spans 15 amino acids. CDR3 nucleotides: TGTGCCAGCTCAACGTTTGGGACAGGCCCCAATGAGCAGTTCTTC. It yields the protein CASSTFGTGPNEQFF.

For this clone: It is likely a read error, because the conserved phenylalanine at the end of the CDR3 is missing. J is TRBJ1-5 and V is TRBV5-6; 10 bases map to TRBD1. With V trimmed by 5 bases and J by 2 bases, 7 bases remained unmatched. Germline-derived CDR1 and CDR2 are SGHDT and YYEEEE. The CDR3 consists of 16 residues. CDR3 coding DNA: TGTGCCAGCAGTTGGACAGGGGGGTTTGGCAATCAGCCCCAGCATGTT. Translating it yields CASSWTGGFGNQPQHV.

The V call is TRBV28, the J call TRBJ2-7; D is possibly TRBD1 (5 bases). Germline values: CDR1 MDHEN, CDR2 SYDVKM. Trimming removed 7 bases at V and 3 bases at J, with 22 bases between. This CDR3 is 16 amino acids long. CDR3 residues: CASKGAWKSRYYEQYF. In nucleotides, the CDR3 is TGTGCCAGCAAAGGGGCCTGGAAATCACGGTACTACGAGCAGTACTTC. The full variable domain, in which reference TRBV28 and TRBJ2-7 provide the parts outside the CDR3, is DVKVTQSSRYLVKRTGEKVFLECVQDMDHENMFWYRQDPGLGLRLIYFSYDVKMKEKGDIPEGYSVSREKKERFSLILESASTNQTSMYLCASKGAWKSRYYEQYFGPGTRLTVT.

The genes are TRBV29-1 and TRBJ1-2; possible D gene TRBD1, 5 bases. CDR3 length equals 13 residues. Germline CDR1 reads SQVTM; CDR2 reads ANQGSEA. Trimming took off 4 bases at V and 6 bases at J, with 15 bases between the two ends. The CDR3 reads CSVAAGRGDGYTF. The CDR3, as DNA: TGCAGCGTTGCCGCAGGGAGGGGTGATGGCTACACCTTC.

The chain combines TRBV5-6 with TRBJ1-2; D possibly corresponds to TRBD1 (6 bases). The ends were cut back, 7 bases at V and 4 bases at J, with 17 bases in the middle. From germline, CDR1 is SGHDT and CDR2 YYEEEE. The CDR3 length is 14 residues. The CDR3 sequence is CASAFHTGSYGYTF. CDR3 in DNA: TGTGCCAGCGCATTCCATACAGGGAGCTATGGCTACACCTTC.

The J gene is TRBJ2-3, the V gene TRBV2; a possible D gene is TRBD2 (6 bases). Germline values: CDR1 SNHLY, CDR2 FYNNEI. This CDR3 is built from 15 residues. V gave up 3 bases and J gave up 2 bases, with 12 bases separating them. This CDR3 is CASSEAGTFTDTQYF. CDR3 bases: TGTGCCAGCAGTGAGGCGGGGACCTTCACAGATACGCAGTATTTT.

The chain employs TRBV5-5 and TRBJ2-7; TRBD1 matches at 7 bases. The CDR3 length is 15 residues. The V segment lost 0 bases and the J segment 2 bases; nucleotides outside the gene matches: 5. Looked up from germline, CDR1 is SGHKS and CDR2 is YYEKEE (reference sequence). This CDR3 reads CASSLVSGQTYEQYF. Here the CDR3 DNA reads TGTGCCAGCAGCTTGGTTTCGGGACAGACCTACGAGCAGTACTTC.

This sequence joins TRBV29-1 and TRBJ2-1; 8 bases line up with TRBD2. V lost 5 bases, J lost 9 bases, and 6 bases stayed unmatched. Germline loops: CDR1 SQVTM, CDR2 ANQGSEA. The CDR3 is 12 residues long. CDR3 sequence: CSVYPGGSEQFF. The CDR3 coding sequence is TGCAGCGTTTATCCGGGAGGGAGTGAGCAGTTCTTC.

The CDR3 region has the DNA TGTGCCACCACCCCGACTCTTGACAGGTCTGGCTACACCTTC. Its translation: CATTPTLDRSGYTF. The genes are TRBV15 and TRBJ1-2, with D possibly TRBD1 on 6 matching bases. Trimming took 7 bases from V and 7 from J, leaving 19 bases between them. The germline CDR1 and CDR2 sequences are LNHNV and YYDKDF (reference sequence). The CDR3 has 14 residues.

J is TRBJ2-5 and V is TRBV7-9; 13 bases are a match to TRBD2. With V trimmed by 5 bases and J by 1 base, 7 bases remained unmatched. The CDR3 totals 17 residues. Germline lookup yields CDR1 SEHNR and CDR2 FQNEAQ (reference sequence). The DNA for the CDR3 is TGTGCCAGCAGCGAGGGGACTAGCGGGACAATCCAAGAGACCCAGTACTTC. Amino acid sequence: CASSEGTSGTIQETQYF.

The gene calls are TRBV9 and TRBJ2-5; D might be TRBD1 (6 bases). Between the trimmed V and J ends, which lost 3 bases and 4 bases, there was a span of 16 bases. This CDR3 region has 15 residues. Germline assignment: CDR1 SGDLS and CDR2 YYNGEE. CDR3 coding DNA: TGTGCCAGCAGCGCCCGACAGGAGGTCGGAGAGACCCAGTACTTC. This sequence encodes CASSARQEVGETQYF. Variable domain in full (rest from reference TRBV9 and TRBJ2-5): DSGVTQTPKHLITATGQRVTLRCSPRSGDLSVYWYQQSLDQGLQFLIQYYNGEERAKGNILERFSAQQFPDLHSELNLSSLELGDSALYFCASSARQEVGETQYFGPGTRLLVL.

This rearrangement joins TRBV29-1 to TRBJ2-2, with 8 bases aligning to TRBD1. Per germline, CDR1 SQVTM and CDR2 ANQGSEA. The J segment lost 2 bases and the V segment lost 5 bases, leaving 7 bases of the junction unmatched. This CDR3 comprises 15 residues. The DNA of the CDR3 is TGCAGCGTTTCTCGACAGGGGCCTAACACCGGGGAGCTGTTTTTT. Its protein product is CSVSRQGPNTGELFF.